Following are 20 T cell receptor beta chains from one sample sequenced in a study of blood T cells in healthy people across ages. The second PCR ran 7 to 11 cycles with a sample-barcoded 5' primer and J-beta primers. TCRdb recomputed calls from the 5' RACE reads with MiXCR, one row per CDR3 protein. The sample shows hundreds of thousands of distinct CDR3 sequences, about 51% of them seen only once. Material for sequencing was blood. All receptors derive from a woman of 80 years or more in good health.

V is TRBV7-2 and J is TRBJ1-2; TRBD1 matches at 7 bases. J gave up 0 bases and V 4 bases, and 17 bases lay outside the gene matches. CDR3 length: 19 amino acids. CDR1 SGHTA and CDR2 FQGNSA come from the germline V gene. DNA for the CDR3: TGTGCCAGCAGCTCGTATATCGCCCGGGACAGCGCATCTAACTATGGCTACACCTTC. As protein: CASSSYIARDSASNYGYTF.

V and J are TRBV28 and TRBJ2-1, with a possible D match to TRBD1 (5 bases). Germline V gene lookup returns CDR1 MDHEN and CDR2 SYDVKM. The V gene lost 6 bases and the J gene lost 0 bases, with 12 bases spanning the gap. CDR3 length: 15 amino acids. CDR3 amino acids: CASREDSSSYNEQFF. In DNA, the CDR3 is TGTGCCAGCAGGGAAGACAGTAGCTCCTACAATGAGCAGTTCTTC.

This clonotype has ten or more counts. The J gene is TRBJ2-5, the V gene TRBV29-1; 9 bases line up with TRBD1. The CDR3 spans 14 residues. Germline V lookup: CDR1 SQVTM, CDR2 ANQGSEA. J gave up 2 bases and V 7 bases, and 8 bases lay outside the gene matches. The CDR3, as DNA: TGCAGCGCCCTCGGGACAGGGACTCAAGAGACCCAGTACTTC. Translated: CSALGTGTQETQYF. The complete variable domain, with remaining parts taken from reference TRBV29-1 and TRBJ2-5, reads SAVISQKPSRDICQRGTSLTIQCQVDSQVTMMFWYRQQPGQSLTLIATANQGSEATYESGFVIDKFPISRPNLTFSTLTVSNMSPEDSSIYLCSALGTGTQETQYFGPGTRLLVL.

This clonotype was seen repeatedly, ten times or more. The gene calls are TRBV5-1 and TRBJ1-4; TRBD1 might be the D (6 bases). CDR1 SGHRS and CDR2 YFSETQ come from the germline V gene. This CDR3 has 14 amino acids. V was shortened by 1 base and J by 9 bases, with 13 bases between the two germline ends. This CDR3 is CASSLPDSTKKLFF. The CDR3 DNA reads as TGCGCCAGCAGCTTGCCGGACAGTACGAAAAAACTGTTTTTT.

In this sample, this clonotype turned up many times. J is TRBJ2-5 and V is TRBV29-1, with D maybe TRBD2 (5 bases). Per germline, CDR1 SQVTM and CDR2 ANQGSEA. The CDR3 sequence is 14 residues long. V was shortened by 6 bases and J by 5 bases, with 19 bases between the two germline ends. CDR3 nucleotide sequence: TGCAGCGTGTTTCTCGAGGGTCGATGGGAGACCCAGTACTTC. Protein: CSVFLEGRWETQYF.

This clonotype was seen many times. V is TRBV7-2 and J is TRBJ2-1; 10 bases map to TRBD2. The length of the CDR3 is 18 residues. Trimming removed 5 bases from V and 0 bases from J; junction bases left unmatched: 10. Germline V gives CDR1 SGHTA, CDR2 FQGNSA. The CDR3 DNA reads as TGTGCCAGCAGCCTGAGACTAGCGGGTGTGAGCTCCTACAATGAGCAGTTCTTC. This codes for CASSLRLAGVSSYNEQFF.

This clonotype has a count of ten or more. The chain links TRBV29-1 to TRBJ2-7, with D maybe TRBD1 (5 bases). Trimming shortened V by 7 bases and J by 4 bases, and 17 bases separated the two germline ends. Germline V CDR1 and CDR2: SQVTM, ANQGSEA. This CDR3 has 13 amino acids. This CDR3 is CSAKDQGGYEQYF. As DNA, the CDR3 is TGCAGCGCCAAGGACCAGGGTGGTTACGAGCAGTACTTC.

This chain links TRBV10-3 with TRBJ2-2, with 7 bases identical to TRBD2. This CDR3 has 15 amino acids. V gave up 5 bases and J gave up 6 bases; unmatched junction bases: 9. CDR1 is ENHRY and CDR2 is SYGVKD in the germline V gene. CDR3 nucleotide sequence: TGTGCCATCAGTACCGGGCCTGGGGGGGCCGGGGAGCTGTTTTTT. This sequence encodes CAISTGPGGAGELFF.

Turning to this clonotype: A much larger clone is a single base away; this may be a read error. This chain uses TRBV24-1 with TRBJ2-1; D perhaps matches TRBD2 (6 bases). The end of the DNA fits TRBJ2-7 better, so the J call may be wrong. The CDR3 runs to 15 residues. Germline assignment: CDR1 KGHDR and CDR2 SFDVKD. The CDR3 coding sequence is TGTGCCACCAGAAAGGCGGGCGGGGAAAACAATGAGCAGTACTTC. It translates to CATRKAGGENNEQYF.

The chain is built from TRBV7-2 and TRBJ2-3; 7 bases align to TRBD2. J was trimmed by 2 bases and V by 2 bases; bases with no gene match: 10. The CDR3 spans 17 residues. Germline values: CDR1 SGHTA, CDR2 FQGNSA. The CDR3 region is CASSLTALAGDTDTQYF. The CDR3 region has the DNA TGTGCCAGCAGCTTAACTGCCCTGGCGGGGGACACAGATACGCAGTATTTT.

Concerning this clonotype: This clone may be a read error of a much larger clone one base away. The gene calls are TRBV12-3 or TRBV12-4 and TRBJ2-3; no clear D. The V end was cut by 5 bases, the J end by 4 bases, with 13 bases between. The CDR3 sequence is 14 residues long. CDR3 in DNA: TGTGCCAGCAGTGCGATCAAACGGCCAGATACGCAGTATTTT. It is translated as CASSAIKRPDTQYF.

Points on this clonotype: A single base separates this from a much larger clone, so it may be a read error. This sequence joins TRBV6-2 or TRBV6-3 and TRBJ2-3; D remains ambiguous. The germline V and J ends were trimmed by 3 bases and 0 bases, with 13 bases remaining between them. In germline, CDR1 is MNHEY, CDR2 SVGEGT. This CDR3 is built from 16 residues. CDR3 sequence reads: CASSYASKPSTDTQYF. DNA of the CDR3: TGTGCCAGCAGTTATGCCAGTAAACCTAGCACAGATACGCAGTATTTT.

This clonotype was observed at least ten times. The chain links TRBV27 to TRBJ2-1; D perhaps matches TRBD2 (6 bases). Germline CDR1 MNHEY, CDR2 SMNVEV (reference sequence). Trimming cost V 5 bases and J 8 bases, with 28 bases left between them. The CDR3 extends over 18 amino acids. The CDR3, as DNA: TGTGCCAGCAGTCTTCGCCCCGCCCGACTAGGGGATATCGATGAGCAGTTCTTC. It codes for CASSLRPARLGDIDEQFF.

The chain uses TRBV7-2 and TRBJ2-7; TRBD2 matches 11 bases. In germline, CDR1 is SGHTA, CDR2 FQGNSA. CDR3 length: 14 residues. J gave up 6 bases and V 5 bases, and 6 bases lay outside the gene matches. The CDR3 protein is CASSPTSGTAEQYF. CDR3 bases: TGTGCCAGCAGCCCGACTAGCGGGACGGCCGAGCAGTACTTC.

In its sample, this clonotype was seen once. The CDR3 sequence is CASSALGGDTEAFF. In DNA form, the CDR3 reads TGTGCCAGCAGTGCCCTGGGCGGAGACACTGAAGCTTTCTTT. V and J are TRBV6-6 and TRBJ1-1, with D hard to call. Per the germline V gene, CDR1 is MNHNY and CDR2 is SVGAGI (reference sequence). V lost 5 bases and J 3 bases, leaving 13 bases between the germline ends. CDR3 length: 14 amino acids.

The V call is TRBV7-8, the J call TRBJ2-7, with 9 bases fitting TRBD2. Germline V gene data show CDR1 as SGHVS and CDR2 as FQNEAQ. The J segment lost 3 bases and the V segment lost 5 bases, leaving 11 bases of the junction unmatched. The CDR3 runs 16 residues. The CDR3 reads CASSPAGTSLFYEQYF. CDR3 in DNA: TGTGCCAGCAGCCCAGCTGGGACTAGCCTCTTCTACGAGCAGTACTTC.

The V gene is TRBV7-9, the J gene TRBJ2-2; D unclear. V was pared by 3 bases and J by 0 bases, with 5 bases between. Germline-derived CDR1 and CDR2 are SEHNR and FQNEAQ (reference sequence). The CDR3 is 14 residues long. CDR3 in DNA: TGTGCCAGCAGCTTCGACGCGAACACCGGGGAGCTGTTTTTT. This codes for CASSFDANTGELFF. Full variable domain (outside the CDR3, taken from reference TRBV7-9 and TRBJ2-2): DTGVSQNPRHKITKRGQNVTFRCDPISEHNRLYWYRQTLGQGPEFLTYFQNEAQLEKSRLLSDRFSAERPKGSFSTLEIQRTEQGDSAMYLCASSFDANTGELFFGEGSRLTVL.

The table lists this clonotype with a few counts. CDR3 region: CASSYDRRFGETQYF. The DNA for the CDR3 is TGTGCCAGCAGTTACGATAGGCGGTTCGGAGAGACCCAGTACTTC. The chain employs TRBV6-5 and TRBJ2-7; D call uncertain. The DNA end lines up better with TRBJ2-5; the J call may be wrong. Looked up from germline, CDR1 is MNHEY and CDR2 is SVGAGI. The CDR3 totals 15 residues.

This clonotype was counted at least ten times. The gene calls are TRBV28 and TRBJ2-7; TRBD1 might be the D (5 bases). The CDR3 length is 16 residues. Germline loops: CDR1 MDHEN, CDR2 SYDVKM. Trimming stripped 3 bases from V and 2 bases from J, with 17 bases between. CDR3 loop: CASSFVPMTAAYEQYF. The CDR3 DNA follows: TGTGCCAGCAGTTTCGTTCCGATGACAGCTGCCTACGAGCAGTACTTC.

V is TRBV7-2 and J is TRBJ2-2; D gene ambiguous. The CDR3 contains 13 residues. The germline V and J ends were trimmed by 2 bases and 3 bases, with 4 bases remaining between them. Germline V gene lookup returns CDR1 SGHTA and CDR2 FQGNSA. CDR3 bases: TGTGCCAGCAGCTTACACGACACCGGGGAGCTGTTTTTT. This encodes CASSLHDTGELFF.